The 28 T cell receptor beta chains below were found in one sample sequenced in a study of blood T cell repertoires in COVID-19. TCRdb's copy holds only in-frame clones and misses some; the assay was immunoSEQ multiplex PCR. The sample comprises 200,000 or so clones, approximately 88% of which are singletons, and more than 5.5% rests with the top ten. Sequencing input: peripheral blood. These receptors were taken from a man in his sixties who had recovered from COVID-19.

V is TRBV11-3 and J is TRBJ2-6; possibly TRBD1 for D (5 bases). V was clipped by 5 bases and J by 2 bases, with 10 bases between them. The CDR3 runs 15 residues. Germline V gene data show CDR1 as SGHNT and CDR2 as YENEEA. CDR3 region: CASSPGFAGANVLTF. CDR3 nucleotide sequence: TGTGCCAGCAGCCCAGGGTTTGCTGGGGCCAACGTCCTGACTTTC.

The chain joins TRBV27 to TRBJ1-5; 7 bases are a match to TRBD1. Unmatched junction bases numbered 12, after V lost 4 bases and J lost 0 bases. The CDR3 is 18 residues long. The germline gives CDR1 MNHEY, CDR2 SMNVEV (reference sequence). This CDR3 reads CASSSHGTEVYSNQPQHF. CDR3 in DNA: TGTGCCAGCAGTTCACACGGGACAGAGGTATATAGCAATCAGCCCCAGCATTTT.

The CDR3 is CASSQGPTSGDEQFF. DNA for the CDR3: TGTGCCAGCAGCCAGGGGCCCACTAGCGGGGACGAGCAGTTCTTC. This rearrangement joins TRBV4-2 to TRBJ2-1; 10 nucleotides agree with TRBD2. This CDR3 has 15 residues. V lost 3 bases, J lost 10 bases, and 9 bases stayed unmatched. Germline V gives CDR1 LGHNA, CDR2 YNFKEQ.

The rearrangement uses TRBV28 and TRBJ2-7; a possible D gene is TRBD2 (6 bases). CDR3 size: 14 residues. Trimming shortened V by 6 bases and J by 3 bases, and 15 bases separated the two germline ends. Per the germline V gene, CDR1 is MDHEN and CDR2 is SYDVKM. CDR3 protein: CASSSGGNNYEQYF. The CDR3 DNA is TGTGCCAGCAGCTCCGGGGGAAATAACTACGAGCAGTACTTC.

The chain recombines TRBV7-9 with TRBJ2-2; D perhaps matches TRBD1 (6 bases). The CDR3 covers 15 residues. Germline V gene data show CDR1 as SEHNR and CDR2 as FQNEAQ (reference sequence). Trimming pared 5 bases from V and 2 bases from J, leaving 12 bases between. This chain's CDR3 is CASSPGTYNTGELFF. The CDR3 nucleotides are TGTGCCAGCAGCCCCGGGACATACAACACCGGGGAGCTGTTTTTT.

This clone showed up just once. The rearrangement uses TRBV3-1 (or the pseudogene TRBV3-2) and TRBJ2-2; 8 bases match TRBD1. Germline V gene data show CDR1 as LGHDT and CDR2 as YNNKEL (reference sequence). The trim removed 4 bases at V and 4 bases at J, leaving 2 bases unmatched. The CDR3 is 14 amino acids. CDR3 protein: CASSPTGVTGELFF. The CDR3 DNA reads as TGTGCCAGCAGCCCGACAGGGGTCACCGGGGAGCTGTTTTTT.

As to this clone: The sample carries other DNA sequences with the same CDR3. This rearrangement joins TRBV2 to TRBJ1-2, with TRBD1 matching 7 bases. Losses at the gene ends were 6 bases for V and 2 bases for J; bases not matched to a gene: 3. The CDR3 spans 13 residues. Germline V gene lookup returns CDR1 SNHLY and CDR2 FYNNEI. CDR3: CASRPDRNYGYTF. In DNA, the CDR3 is TGTGCCAGCAGGCCGGACAGGAACTATGGCTACACCTTC.

The V call is TRBV30, the J call TRBJ1-1; 7 nucleotides align to TRBD1. V gave up 6 bases and J gave up 1 base; unmatched junction bases: 5. This CDR3 contains 13 residues. Germline V lookup: CDR1 GTSNPN, CDR2 SVGIG (reference sequence). CDR3 region: CACYRGTNTEAFF. The CDR3 nucleotides read TGTGCCTGTTACAGGGGCACGAACACTGAAGCTTTCTTT.

The rearrangement joins TRBV28 to TRBJ1-5, with TRBD1 matching 8 bases. The trim removed 5 bases at V and 0 bases at J, leaving 3 bases unmatched. The germline CDR1 and CDR2 sequences are MDHEN and SYDVKM. The CDR3 is 15 residues long. This chain's CDR3 is CASSGTGRSNQPQHF. In DNA, the CDR3 is TGTGCCAGCAGTGGGACAGGCCGTAGCAATCAGCCCCAGCATTTT.

The rearrangement joins TRBV7-2 to TRBJ2-7; 10 bases map to TRBD2. Germline CDR1 is SGHTA and CDR2 is FQGNSA. Unmatched junction bases numbered 9, after V lost 5 bases and J lost 2 bases. CDR3 length: 16 amino acids. CDR3 nucleotide sequence: TGTGCCAGCAGCCCGGGGGGAAGCGGGAGGGCCTACGAGCAGTACTTC. This encodes CASSPGGSGRAYEQYF.

This CDR3 is CASSPLSKRETQYF. Written as DNA, the CDR3 is TGTGCCAGCAGCCCCCTAAGCAAGAGGGAGACCCAGTACTTC. The chain carries TRBV7-6 and TRBJ2-5, with D unclear. Trimming removed 5 bases from V and 5 bases from J, with 15 bases in between. The CDR3 runs to 14 residues. Germline V gives CDR1 SGHVS, CDR2 FNYEAQ. The full variable domain, rest sourced from reference TRBV7-6 and TRBJ2-5, is GAGVSQSPRYKVTKRGQDVALRCDPISGHVSLYWYRQALGQGPEFLTYFNYEAQQDKSGLPNDRFSAERPEGSISTLTIQRTEQRDSAMYRCASSPLSKRETQYFGPGTRLLVL.

The rearrangement joins TRBV5-6 to TRBJ2-2; TRBD2 agrees at 7 bases. Unmatched junction bases numbered 8, after V lost 3 bases and J lost 6 bases. This CDR3 spans 15 amino acids. The germline V gene encodes CDR1 SGHDT and CDR2 YYEEEE. The CDR3, as DNA: TGTGCCAGCAGCTCGGGTGCGGGAGCTTCCGGGGAGCTGTTTTTT. It specifies CASSSGAGASGELFF.

The J gene is TRBJ1-6, the V gene TRBV6-2 or TRBV6-3; TRBD1 aligns across 9 bases. Germline trimming cut 5 bases from V and 9 bases from J; bases unmatched to any gene: 11. There are 16 residues in the CDR3. Germline V gene sequence: CDR1 MNHEY, CDR2 SVGEGT. Here the CDR3 reads CASSLPGTGFVSPLHF. As DNA, the CDR3 is TGTGCCAGCAGTCTACCCGGGACAGGGTTCGTTTCACCCCTCCACTTT.

The genes are TRBV9 and TRBJ1-1; 7 positions match TRBD1. Germline V gives CDR1 SGDLS, CDR2 YYNGEE. The CDR3 has 14 residues. V was pared by 4 bases and J by 9 bases, with 12 bases of the junction left unmatched. The CDR3 bases are TGTGCCAGCAGCCTCATAGGGGGCCCTGCCCAAGCTTTCTTT. Amino acids: CASSLIGGPAQAFF.

The chain has TRBV7-9 and TRBJ2-7, with D unclear. CDR3 length: 13 residues. Deletions cut 2 bases from V and 5 bases from J, with 10 bases between. The germline V gene encodes CDR1 SEHNR and CDR2 FQNEAQ (reference sequence). CDR3 protein: CASSLFSRNEQYF. The DNA for the CDR3 is TGTGCCAGCAGCTTATTTAGCCGGAACGAGCAGTACTTC.

Comment on this clone: A read error may account for a junction end that differs from germline. The chain links TRBV7-3 to TRBJ2-3; D gene unclear. Per the germline V gene, CDR1 is SGHTA and CDR2 is FQGTGA. The CDR3 is 13 amino acids. CDR3 nucleotides: TGTGCCACCAGCATCAAAGCCACAGATACGCAGTATTTT. It is translated as CATSIKATDTQYF.

The V gene is TRBV2, the J gene TRBJ1-1; a possible D gene is TRBD1 (5 bases). The CDR3 consists of 15 residues. V was trimmed by 2 bases and J by 0 bases, leaving 10 bases between them. Germline lookup yields CDR1 SNHLY and CDR2 FYNNEI. In DNA, the CDR3 is TGTGCCAGCAGTGAACGACAGAGGCTGAACACTGAAGCTTTCTTT. Amino acids: CASSERQRLNTEAFF.

This clone was observed once. The sample carries other DNA sequences with the same CDR3. The chain has TRBV3-1 (or the pseudogene TRBV3-2) and TRBJ2-7; TRBD1 matches 7 bases. Germline V gene sequence: CDR1 LGHDT, CDR2 YNNKEL (reference sequence). V was pared by 4 bases and J by 2 bases, with 2 bases of the junction left unmatched. The CDR3 totals 13 residues. The CDR3 region is CASSPTGTYEQYF. The CDR3 nucleotides are TGTGCCAGCAGCCCGACAGGGACCTACGAGCAGTACTTC.

The rearrangement joins TRBV6-4 to TRBJ2-7; weak D call: TRBD1 (6 bases). CDR3 length equals 14 residues. The germline V and J ends were trimmed by 5 bases and 0 bases, with 11 bases remaining between them. Germline V gene sequence: CDR1 MRHNA, CDR2 SNTAGT. Here the CDR3 reads CASSPDRTSYEQYF. Here the CDR3 DNA reads TGTGCCAGCAGTCCAGACAGGACCTCCTACGAGCAGTACTTC.

The V and J genes are TRBV7-2 and TRBJ2-5; TRBD2 aligns across 15 bases. Germline V CDR1 and CDR2: SGHTA, FQGNSA. The CDR3 is 17 residues long. J lost 4 bases, V lost 4 bases, and 7 bases had no gene match. CDR3 sequence reads: CASSSRTSGRVRETQYF. CDR3 nucleotides: TGTGCCAGCAGCTCGAGGACTAGCGGGAGGGTACGAGAGACCCAGTACTTC. Complete variable domain (other parts from reference TRBV7-2 and TRBJ2-5): GAGVSQSPSNKVTEKGKDVELRCDPISGHTALYWYRQSLGQGLEFLIYFQGNSAPDKSGLPSDRFSAERTGGSVSTLTIQRTQQEDSAVYLCASSSRTSGRVRETQYFGPGTRLLVL.

This clone appeared a single time. The genes are TRBV11-1 and TRBJ2-1; 7 bases align to TRBD2. This CDR3 has 14 amino acids. Germline V gene data show CDR1 as SGHAT and CDR2 as FQDESV (reference sequence). Unmatched junction bases numbered 4, after V lost 8 bases and J lost 0 bases. CDR3: CASGAGNSYNEQFF. The CDR3 nucleotides read TGTGCCAGCGGAGCGGGAAACTCCTACAATGAGCAGTTCTTC. Variable domain in full (rest from reference TRBV11-1 and TRBJ2-1): EAEVAQSPRYKITEKSQAVAFWCDPISGHATLYWYRQILGQGPELLVQFQDESVVDDSQLPKDRFSAERLKGVDSTLKIQPAELGDSAMYLCASGAGNSYNEQFFGPGTRLTVL.

This chain joins TRBV25-1 and TRBJ2-3, with D unclear. The CDR3 has 13 amino acids. V lost 4 bases to trimming and J lost 1 base, with 6 bases between them. Per the germline V gene, CDR1 is MGHDK and CDR2 is SYGVNS. The CDR3 protein is CASSGTGTDTQYF. CDR3 nucleotides: TGTGCCAGCAGTGGCACAGGCACAGATACGCAGTATTTT. Complete variable domain (other parts from reference TRBV25-1 and TRBJ2-3): EADIYQTPRYLVIGTGKKITLECSQTMGHDKMYWYQQDPGMELHLIHYSYGVNSTEKGDLSSESTVSRIRTEHFPLTLESARPSHTSQYLCASSGTGTDTQYFGPGTRLTVL.

The chain combines TRBV6-5 with TRBJ1-1; D may be TRBD1 (5 bases). CDR3 size: 14 residues. Germline assignment: CDR1 MNHEY and CDR2 SVGAGI. Deletions cut 0 bases from V and 4 bases from J, with 9 bases between. CDR3 sequence (DNA): TGTGCCAGCAGTTACTCGGGGGGGAGCACTGAAGCTTTCTTT. Translated: CASSYSGGSTEAFF.

The chain has TRBV5-1 and TRBJ1-2; no definite D call. V was trimmed by 6 bases and J by 1 base, leaving 16 bases between them. The CDR3 length is 15 residues. Per germline, CDR1 SGHRS and CDR2 YFSETQ. CDR3 DNA sequence: TGCGCCAGCAAGACTGGGTTCGTCGTTAACTATGGCTACACCTTC. Its translation: CASKTGFVVNYGYTF.

The rearrangement joins TRBV29-1 to TRBJ1-5; D is undetermined. CDR3 size: 13 residues. Germline V gene data show CDR1 as SQVTM and CDR2 as ANQGSEA. V was trimmed by 4 bases and J by 2 bases, leaving 9 bases between them. CDR3: CSVGSERNQPQHF. The CDR3 DNA sequence: TGCAGCGTTGGGTCTGAGCGCAATCAGCCCCAGCATTTT.

The chain uses TRBV5-1 and TRBJ2-1; the D gene is possibly TRBD1 (6 bases). Germline values: CDR1 SGHRS, CDR2 YFSETQ. There are 16 residues in the CDR3. With 4 bases removed from V and 7 bases from J, the gap between germline ends came to 21 bases. The CDR3 sequence is CASSPSTGLNGNEQFF. The CDR3 nucleotides read TGCGCCAGCAGCCCTAGCACAGGGTTGAATGGGAATGAGCAGTTCTTC.

The rearrangement uses TRBV13 and TRBJ2-1; 15 positions match TRBD2. Looked up from germline, CDR1 is PRHDT and CDR2 is FYEKMQ (reference sequence). This CDR3 has 17 amino acids. The J segment lost 7 bases and the V segment lost 4 bases, leaving 8 bases of the junction unmatched. The CDR3, as DNA: TGTGCCAGCAGCTCGCCTTGGACTAGCGGGGGGGCGAATGAGCAGTTCTTC. It yields the protein CASSSPWTSGGANEQFF.

The chain links TRBV12-5 to TRBJ2-7, with unresolved D. The V gene lost 2 bases and the J gene lost 9 bases, with 20 bases spanning the gap. Per germline, CDR1 LGHNT and CDR2 FRNRAP. The CDR3 loop spans 15 amino acids. CDR3 bases: TGTGCTAGTGGTTTGTCCTCTACTCGTTACGAGCGGCAGTACTTC. It is translated as CASGLSSTRYERQYF.